The sequence of this TCR beta chain was determined in a study of blood T cell repertoires in COVID-19. On the study more broadly: T cells, B-cell-depleted T cells, or PBMCs supplied cDNA or gDNA.

Study processing details: Counts of nucleated cells, estimated from reference gene primer amplification, were obtained. TCRdb keeps only in-frame clones here, not all; method: immunoSEQ multiplex PCR. D and trimming were read from the DNA, whereas the V and J calls and clone size are those reported in that table. The sample holds about 280,000 clones, 75% to 85% seen once. V trimming: 0 bases; J trimming: 8 bases; junction bases outside the gene matches: 5. CDR1 is SGDLS and CDR2 is YYNGEE in the germline V gene. This CDR3 has 14 residues. The TCR originated in a man aged 50 to 60 with active or convalescent COVID-19. V and J are TRBV9 and TRBJ2-1; 7 nucleotides line up with TRBD1. The specimen was peripheral blood. The CDR3 DNA follows: TGTGCCAGCAGCGTAGGAGGGGGCATAGATGAGCAGTTCTTC. Protein sequence: CASSVGGGIDEQFF.